These T cell receptor beta chains were read from a single sample in a study of T cell responses to AZD1222 COVID-19 vaccine. Repertoires were generated with immunoSEQ multiplex PCR, while TCRdb's copy carries only in-frame clones and drops some. In the table there are roughly 40,000 clones, about 87% of which are singletons. The material was peripheral blood, obtained 28 days after the second AZD1222 dose. The receptors shown here come from an adult who received the AZD1222 COVID-19 vaccine. Both conserved end residues are trimmed from each CDR3.

V	J	CDR3
TRBV6-5	TRBJ2-3	ASSYGRRADTQY
TRBV7-9	TRBJ2-5	ASSLPRETQY
TRBV6-2/TRBV6-3	TRBJ1-3	ASSYSRTSGNTIY
TRBV10-3	TRBJ1-3	AIKDRSVSGNTIY
TRBV11-1	TRBJ2-2	ASSPALVGGELF
TRBV6-5	TRBJ1-3	ASSEEARSGNTIY
TRBV29-1	TRBJ1-2	SVGDGGYGYT
TRBV15	TRBJ2-1	ATTSGGGRSYNEQF
TRBV5-1	TRBJ1-4	ASSSTGGLANEKLF
TRBV3-1/TRBV3-2	TRBJ1-2	ASSLRDREYGYT
TRBV27	TRBJ2-1	ASSSILAYNEQF
TRBV6-5	TRBJ2-2	ASSATSPGELF
TRBV4-1	TRBJ1-3	ASSQPTGLGNTIY
TRBV4-2	TRBJ2-7	ASSQGLAGGESSYEQY
TRBV5-8	TRBJ2-1	ASSSGLAGGYEQF
TRBV20-1	TRBJ2-5	SASIAGAETQY
TRBV5-6	TRBJ1-2	ASSLSGNYGYT
TRBV9	TRBJ2-5	ASSVASGGPGETQY
TRBV6-5	TRBJ2-1	ASSYRAGDYNEQF
TRBV7-8	TRBJ2-1	ASSHGGRPYNEQF
TRBV12-5	TRBJ2-5	ASGLVRVAGGETQY
TRBV7-2	TRBJ1-1	ASSLGMGKAEAF
TRBV12-5	TRBJ2-3	ASGLDWRVDTQY
TRBV6-4	TRBJ1-1	ASRDSSMNTEAF
TRBV11-2	TRBJ2-7	ASSAGGYEQY
TRBV3-1/TRBV3-2	TRBJ1-2	ASSQVTGRDGYT
TRBV7-3	TRBJ1-2	ASSSDRSGYT
TRBV24-1	TRBJ2-2	ATSDPRTKNTGELF
TRBV11-3	TRBJ2-2	ASSPGTVTNTGELF
TRBV7-9	TRBJ1-1	ASSSNHRNTEAF
TRBV12-3/TRBV12-4	TRBJ1-2	ASSLSGLGYT
TRBV5-1	TRBJ1-2	ASSLASIMDGYT
TRBV11-2	TRBJ2-6	ASSPTGPVSLSGANVLT
TRBV12-3/TRBV12-4	TRBJ2-5	ASWTGGGETQY
TRBV18	TRBJ1-1	ASSSGGPRTEAF
TRBV18	TRBJ1-1	ASSTTDENTEAF
TRBV2	TRBJ1-2	ASSEIGTNYGYT
TRBV5-5	TRBJ2-7	ASSLSLPYEQY
TRBV18	TRBJ2-7	ASSPPNQGAYEQY
TRBV28	TRBJ1-5	ASSGTGDVQPQH
TRBV4-2	TRBJ1-2	ASSQEGGDYGYT
TRBV6-6	TRBJ1-2	ASVGTLANYGYT
TRBV9	TRBJ1-2	ASSGVTEGGNYGYT
TRBV7-9	TRBJ2-1	ASSLGGLAGYNEQF
TRBV18	TRBJ2-3	ASSPDQGDTQY
TRBV12-5	TRBJ2-4	ASGGGGTKNIQY
TRBV9	TRBJ1-2	ASSRRGDDYGYT
TRBV10-3	TRBJ1-1	AIQQGVDTEAF
TRBV5-1	TRBJ2-4	ASSLGAGNAKNIQY
TRBV27	TRBJ1-2	ASSLIGGTGAINYGYT
TRBV2	TRBJ1-5	ASGGGRDSNQPQH
TRBV6-1	TRBJ2-1	ASSSDRRNEQF
TRBV6-4	TRBJ2-5	ASSDEDDPVPTPETQY
TRBV7-3	TRBJ1-1	ASSFSGPSTEAF
TRBV7-9	TRBJ1-2	ASSLLGQGLDGT